Each of the 27 T cell receptor beta chains below was sequenced from the same sample in a study of beta chain features in type 1 diabetes. The study reverse transcribed the entire isolated RNA, so it sequenced expressed TCRB transcripts. The data were produced by immunoSEQ multiplex PCR, yet TCRdb's version contains in-frame clones alone and is incomplete. Of 970,000 or so clones listed, roughly 17% were seen once; the top ten hold 0.02% to 0.03%. Material for sequencing was naive CD4+ T cells from blood. All receptors derive from a woman aged 18-29 years in good health.

This clone was observed a handful of times. The chain couples TRBV11-2 to TRBJ1-2, with D hard to call. Between the trimmed V and J ends, which lost 2 bases and 0 bases, there was a span of 13 bases. Germline CDR1 reads SGHAT; CDR2 reads FQNNGV. The CDR3 contains 16 residues. The CDR3 DNA reads TGTGCCAGCAGCTTATTCCCTAAGGGTCCTAACTATGGCTACACCTTC. It codes for CASSLFPKGPNYGYTF.

The chain has TRBV6-7 and TRBJ1-2; D call uncertain. TRBV6-7 is annotated as an ORF whose role is uncertain. V was clipped by 5 bases and J by 6 bases, with 1 base between them. The CDR3 consists of 9 residues. Here the CDR3 reads CASSDGYTF. In DNA form, the CDR3 reads TGTGCCAGCAGTGATGGCTACACCTTC.

The V and J genes are TRBV7-9 and TRBJ2-1; 13 positions agree with TRBD2. CDR3 size: 16 residues. The V gene's germline CDR1 is SEHNR and CDR2 FQNEAQ (reference sequence). Trimming took 5 bases from V and 7 from J; bases not matched to a gene: 8. The CDR3 nucleotides read TGTGCCAGCAGCCCCCGGACTAGCGGGAGTGGGAATGAGCAGTTCTTC. Protein: CASSPRTSGSGNEQFF.

In this sample, this clone turned up a few times. This chain uses TRBV7-2 with TRBJ2-5, with 13 nucleotides matching TRBD2. This CDR3 region has 17 residues. The V and J ends lost 1 base and 5 bases, in that order; junction bases with no gene match: 7. CDR1 is SGHTA, CDR2 FQGNSA, per germline. The CDR3 loop reads CASSLVGTSGTVETQYF. The CDR3 region has the DNA TGTGCCAGCAGCTTAGTCGGGACTAGCGGGACGGTGGAGACCCAGTACTTC.

This sequence joins TRBV6-5 and TRBJ2-7; 10 bases align to TRBD2. The J segment lost 9 bases and the V segment lost 8 bases, leaving 13 bases of the junction unmatched. The CDR3 has 14 residues. Germline lookup yields CDR1 MNHEY and CDR2 SVGAGI. The CDR3 loop is CASGPSGSHFAQYF. DNA of the CDR3: TGTGCCAGCGGGCCTAGCGGGAGCCACTTCGCGCAGTACTTC.

This clone has only a few counts. V usage is TRBV7-2 and J usage is TRBJ2-7; perhaps TRBD2 as D (6 bases). Trimming stripped 0 bases from V and 8 bases from J, with 20 bases between. Germline V lookup: CDR1 SGHTA, CDR2 FQGNSA. The CDR3 has 16 amino acids. The CDR3 region is CASSLASPRGLRKQYF. DNA for the CDR3: TGTGCCAGCAGCTTAGCGTCACCGCGGGGCCTACGAAAGCAGTACTTC.

This clone was counted only a few times. The chain joins TRBV7-2 to TRBJ1-1, with a tentative D call TRBD1 (6 bases). From germline, CDR1 is SGHTA and CDR2 FQGNSA. The CDR3 totals 13 residues. Deletions cut 9 bases from V and 4 bases from J, with 15 bases between. The CDR3 bases are TGTGCCAGTTCCAGGGGAGGACTCACTGAAGCTTTCTTT. Amino acid sequence: CASSRGGLTEAFF.

This clone was seen a single time. The J gene is TRBJ1-3, the V gene TRBV6-4; D is perhaps TRBD1 (5 bases). V was clipped by 2 bases and J by 0 bases, with 17 bases between them. The CDR3 loop spans 18 amino acids. CDR1 is MRHNA, CDR2 SNTAGT, per germline. CDR3 in amino acids: CASSDRKELGTSGNTIYF. DNA of the CDR3: TGTGCCAGCAGTGACAGGAAGGAGTTGGGGACCTCTGGAAACACCATATATTTT.

This clone was counted between two and nine times. The chain joins TRBV28 to TRBJ2-1; D tentatively reads TRBD1 or TRBD2 (5 bases each). Trimming pared 4 bases from V and 0 bases from J, leaving 16 bases between. Germline V gene sequence: CDR1 MDHEN, CDR2 SYDVKM. This CDR3 spans 17 amino acids. The CDR3 DNA reads TGTGCCAGCAGTTCCCCCGGGACGTCGAGCTCCTACAATGAGCAGTTCTTC. Protein product: CASSSPGTSSSYNEQFF.

V is TRBV4-2 and J is TRBJ2-1; D not resolved. Trimming left V 0 bases short and J 6 bases short, with 15 bases between. The CDR3 runs 16 residues. Germline V CDR1 and CDR2: LGHNA, YNFKEQ. Here the CDR3 DNA reads TGTGCCAGCAGCCAAGATGCCCAGCCTCCGGGCAATGAGCAGTTCTTC. Its translation is CASSQDAQPPGNEQFF.

This chain links TRBV7-2 with TRBJ1-1, with D unresolved. CDR3 length: 14 residues. Germline CDR1 reads SGHTA; CDR2 reads FQGNSA. Trimming stripped 5 bases from V and 10 bases from J, with 20 bases between. The CDR3 nucleotides are TGTGCCAGCAGCCCGTCCCCTCGGCGGATGGGAGCTTTCTTT. Its protein product is CASSPSPRRMGAFF. The whole variable domain, remainder taken from reference TRBV7-2 and TRBJ1-1, is GAGVSQSPSNKVTEKGKDVELRCDPISGHTALYWYRQSLGQGLEFLIYFQGNSAPDKSGLPSDRFSAERTGGSVSTLTIQRTQQEDSAVYLCASSPSPRRMGAFFGQGTRLTVV.

The DNA for the CDR3 is TGTGCCAGCAGCTCTCCTAGGGGTCGGGAGACCCAGTACTTC. Residues: CASSSPRGRETQYF. The chain couples TRBV7-2 to TRBJ2-5; D is perhaps TRBD1 (5 bases). This CDR3 spans 14 amino acids. Germline CDR1 reads SGHTA; CDR2 reads FQGNSA. V was shortened by 4 bases and J by 5 bases, with 14 bases between the two germline ends.

The genes are TRBV15 and TRBJ2-1; weak D call: TRBD2 (5 bases). Deletions cut 4 bases from V and 9 bases from J, with 16 bases between. This CDR3 is 14 amino acids long. Germline assignment: CDR1 LNHNV and CDR2 YYDKDF (reference sequence). This chain's CDR3 is CATSIPSRAVEQFF. The CDR3 DNA sequence: TGTGCCACCAGCATTCCGTCTCGAGCGGTTGAGCAGTTCTTC.

The rearrangement links TRBV2 to TRBJ1-5; D unclear. CDR1 and CDR2 (germline): SNHLY, FYNNEI. This CDR3 is 15 amino acids long. With 8 bases removed from V and 1 base from J, the gap between germline ends came to 15 bases. The CDR3 DNA reads TGTGCCAGCCATGAGCAGTGGTCGAGCAATCAGCCCCAGCATTTT. Protein sequence: CASHEQWSSNQPQHF.

With regard to this clone: One end of the junction fails to match germline, which may point to a read error. The chain links TRBV4-2 to TRBJ2-1; 8 bases fit TRBD2. This CDR3 has 15 residues. Per the germline V gene, CDR1 is LGHNA and CDR2 is YNFKEQ. CDR3 amino acids: CASSQASGSFNEQFF. CDR3 sequence (DNA): TGTGCCAGCAGCCAAGCTAGCGGGTCCTTCAATGAGCAGTTCTTC.

This clone was recorded a few times. The sample contains more than one DNA sequence encoding this CDR3. The genes are TRBV7-9 and TRBJ2-1; TRBD1 agrees at 11 bases. V lost 5 bases to trimming and J lost 4 bases; unmatched junction nucleotides: 4. Germline V gives CDR1 SEHNR, CDR2 FQNEAQ (reference sequence). This CDR3 contains 15 residues. The CDR3 loop reads CASSLGQGAYNEQFF. CDR3 coding DNA: TGTGCCAGCAGCCTAGGACAGGGGGCGTACAATGAGCAGTTCTTC.

This clone was seen only a few times. V is TRBV4-1 and J is TRBJ2-5; 7 bases align to TRBD2. The CDR3 contains 15 residues. J was trimmed by 5 bases and V by 3 bases; bases with no gene match: 9. Germline V gives CDR1 MGHRA, CDR2 YSYEKL. The CDR3 sequence is CASSQTGTTEETQYF. The CDR3, as DNA: TGCGCCAGCAGCCAGACCGGGACTACGGAGGAGACCCAGTACTTC.

The rearrangement uses TRBV7-8 and TRBJ2-2; D gene ambiguous. The CDR3 totals 15 residues. Germline lookup yields CDR1 SGHVS and CDR2 FQNEAQ. Trimming removed 1 base from V and 0 bases from J, with 6 bases in between. The CDR3 coding sequence is TGTGCCAGCAGCTTAGGCGGTTCGAACACCGGGGAGCTGTTTTTT. Its protein is CASSLGGSNTGELFF. The full variable domain, rest sourced from reference TRBV7-8 and TRBJ2-2, is GAGVSQSPRYKVAKRGQDVALRCDPISGHVSLFWYQQALGQGPEFLTYFQNEAQLDKSGLPSDRFFAERPEGSVSTLKIQRTQQEDSAVYLCASSLGGSNTGELFFGEGSRLTVL.

This clone was picked up a small number of times. The chain joins TRBV6-1 to TRBJ2-1, with 8 bases fitting TRBD2. CDR3 size: 15 residues. CDR1 MNHNS and CDR2 SASEGT come from the germline V gene. V lost 2 bases, J lost 8 bases, and 8 bases stayed unmatched. The CDR3 DNA reads as TGTGCCAGCAGTGAACCGGGGGGGCGGCAACATGAGCAGTTCTTC. Its protein is CASSEPGGRQHEQFF.

V is TRBV28 and J is TRBJ2-3; 9 bases match TRBD2. This CDR3 region has 16 residues. The germline gives CDR1 MDHEN, CDR2 SYDVKM. The ends lost 6 bases at V and 2 bases at J; junction bases unmatched: 9. The CDR3 bases are TGTGCCAGCAGGCCTATGACTAGCGGCCACACAGATACGCAGTATTTT. Translated: CASRPMTSGHTDTQYF.

This clone was counted a few times. The V gene is TRBV7-2, the J gene TRBJ2-1; TRBD2 matches at 13 bases. V gave up 1 base and J gave up 6 bases; unmatched junction bases: 6. Germline CDR1 and CDR2: SGHTA and FQGNSA. The CDR3 covers 17 residues. The CDR3 protein is CASSLGTGTSGINEQFF. The CDR3 DNA sequence: TGTGCCAGCAGCTTAGGAACCGGGACTAGCGGGATCAATGAGCAGTTCTTC.

This clone turned up a few times. The rearrangement links TRBV19 to TRBJ2-7; 8 positions agree with TRBD1. The germline CDR1 and CDR2 sequences are LNHDA and SQIVND (reference sequence). The CDR3 is made up of 15 amino acids. V shed 0 bases, J shed 3 bases, and the junction held 4 bases outside the gene matches. The CDR3: CASSIDGQGLYEQYF. DNA of the CDR3: TGTGCCAGTAGTATAGATGGACAGGGTCTCTACGAGCAGTACTTC.

CDR3: CASSPLPGLAGSEQYF. CDR3 in DNA: TGTGCCAGCTCACCACTCCCGGGACTAGCGGGTAGTGAGCAGTACTTC. The genes are TRBV18 and TRBJ2-7; 12 bases agree with TRBD2. The J segment lost 7 bases and the V segment lost 1 base, leaving 8 bases of the junction unmatched. Per germline, CDR1 KGHSH and CDR2 LQKENI. The CDR3 totals 16 residues. Supplemented by reference TRBV18 and TRBJ2-7, the full variable domain reads NAGVMQNPRHLVRRRGQEARLRCSPMKGHSHVYWYRQLPEEGLKFMVYLQKENIIDESGMPKERFSAEFPKEGPSILRIQQVVRGDSAAYFCASSPLPGLAGSEQYFGPGTRLTVT.

CDR3 loop: CASSLSMGYTEAFF. For the CDR3, the DNA is TGTGCCAGCAGCTTAAGCATGGGGTACACTGAAGCTTTCTTT. The genes are TRBV7-2 and TRBJ1-1; D unresolved. Germline CDR1 SGHTA, CDR2 FQGNSA. The CDR3 consists of 14 residues. The V and J ends lost 2 bases and 3 bases respectively, with 10 bases between them.

The chain carries TRBV21-1 and TRBJ2-5; the D call TRBD1 from the table was never checked on the DNA. TRBV21-1 is a documented pseudogene. This CDR3 spans 16 amino acids. DNA of the CDR3: TGTGCCACTAGTCGACAGGGTCGAAATTTGGTAGAGACCCAGTACTTC. It codes for CATSRQGRNLVETQYF.

The CDR3 region is CASSLGRTSLFSYTQYF. CDR3 nucleotides: TGTGCCAGCAGCTTGGGGAGGACTAGTCTCTTTTCATATACGCAGTATTTT. The chain carries TRBV7-2 and TRBJ2-3, with 7 bases identical to TRBD2. In germline, CDR1 is SGHTA, CDR2 FQGNSA. CDR3 length equals 17 residues. The J segment lost 7 bases and the V segment lost 3 bases, leaving 16 bases of the junction unmatched.

This clone appeared a few times. The chain is built from TRBV7-2 and TRBJ2-5; 7 bases line up with TRBD2. J was trimmed by 5 bases and V by 6 bases; bases with no gene match: 9. Looked up from germline, CDR1 is SGHTA and CDR2 is FQGNSA. CDR3 length: 14 amino acids. The CDR3 is CASRAGAGWETQYF. The CDR3 nucleotides read TGTGCCAGCAGGGCGGGAGCGGGATGGGAGACCCAGTACTTC.